This T cell receptor beta chain was captured by sequencing in a study of blood T cells in healthy people across ages. Overall study results and limits: No one knew whether donors had CMV, which possibly confounded expanded clonotype changes.

Each donor had 8 to 10 milliliters of peripheral blood drawn. This clonotype was recorded a few times. The antigen is not known. Primed by a sample-barcoded 5' primer and a J-beta primer mix, a second PCR proceeded for roughly 6 to 12 cycles. Every cDNA molecule bore a tag from a template-switch adaptor containing 12 random nucleotides. TCRdb reprocessed the 5' RACE reads with MiXCR, giving one entry per CDR3 protein. The profile covers around 940,000 distinct CDR3 sequences, with roughly 50% appearing a single time and about 21% taken by the ten largest. Trimming removed 11 bases from V and 3 bases from J; junction bases left unmatched: 8. Germline V lookup: CDR1 SEHNR, CDR2 FQNEAQ (reference sequence). The CDR3 extends over 13 amino acids.

This receptor was identified in a woman aged 60-75 years in good health. The chain is built from TRBV7-9 and TRBJ2-3; 7 bases match TRBD2. The sequenced material came from blood. The CDR3 loop reads CALGREMTDTQYF. CDR3 in DNA: TGTGCCCTTGGGCGGGAGATGACAGATACGCAGTATTTT.